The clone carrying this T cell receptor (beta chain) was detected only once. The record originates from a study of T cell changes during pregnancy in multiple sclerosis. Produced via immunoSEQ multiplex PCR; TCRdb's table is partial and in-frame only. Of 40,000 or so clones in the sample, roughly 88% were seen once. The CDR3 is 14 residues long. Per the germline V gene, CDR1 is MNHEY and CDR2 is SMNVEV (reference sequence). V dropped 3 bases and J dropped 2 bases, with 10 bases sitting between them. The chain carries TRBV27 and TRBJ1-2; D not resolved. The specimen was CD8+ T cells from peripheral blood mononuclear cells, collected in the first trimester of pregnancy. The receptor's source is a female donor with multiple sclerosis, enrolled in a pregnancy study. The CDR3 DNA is TGTGCCAGCAGTTTCGGAGGGAAGAACTATGGCTACACCTTC. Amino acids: CASSFGGKNYGYTF.